The present TCR beta chain was sequenced within a study of blood T cell repertoires in COVID-19. There are 14 residues in the CDR3. In germline, CDR1 is LNHDA, CDR2 SQIVND (reference sequence). The germline V and J ends were trimmed by 4 bases and 6 bases, with 13 bases remaining between them. Methods used by the authors: Amplification with reference gene primers provided the estimates of nucleated cell counts. Some clones are missing from TCRdb's copy, which holds only in-frame ones; the method was immunoSEQ multiplex PCR. That table gives V, J and clone size, and the DNA gave D and trimming. The sample lists 42,000 or so clones; 92% were seen once.

The sequencing sample was made of peripheral blood. This chain connects TRBV19 to TRBJ1-5, with D maybe TRBD1 (5 bases). This clonotype was obtained from a man in his fifties with active COVID-19. CDR3 coding DNA: TGTGCCAGTAGTAAGGGGCGGGAGGGTCAGCCCCAGCATTTT. This encodes CASSKGREGQPQHF.